The rows below give T cell receptor beta chains drawn from one sample of a study of tumor and adjacent non-tumor tissue in lung cancer. In TCRdb, the multiplex PCR reads were re-called with MiXCR into one record per CDR3 protein. This table holds approximately 100,000 distinct CDR3 sequences, more than 70% found once. Sequencing was carried out using lung tumor tissue. The receptors were sampled from a woman aged 55 to 70 with non-small cell lung cancer. The CDR3 runs from the conserved cysteine through the conserved F or W. The D gene is left open where the match is weak. Rows may omit the clone size; those that give it use once, few, many or a size class.

D: TRBD2
V: TRBV20-1
J: TRBJ2-7
size: NA
DNA: TGCAGTGCTATATTAGCGGGGGACCTGGGTGTGCATTACTTC
CDR3: CSAILAGDLGVHYF

D: NA
V: TRBV20-1
J: TRBJ2-1
size: NA
DNA: TGCAGTACTAGAGACGGTCGGGGTTTGAATGAGCAGTTCTTT
CDR3: CSTRDGRGLNEQFF

D: TRBD1
V: TRBV10-1
J: TRBJ1-5
size: few
DNA: TGCGCCAGCACGACCATGCGATGGACAGGAAGCAATCAGCCCCAGCATTTT
CDR3: CASTTMRWTGSNQPQHF

D: NA
V: TRBV28
J: TRBJ2-5
size: NA
DNA: TGTACCAGCAGCCGGAGCGGAAAGGAGACCCAGTACTTC
CDR3: CTSSRSGKETQYF

D: NA
V: TRBV7-9
J: TRBJ1-4
size: few
DNA: TGTGCCAGCAGCTCCCTGACAGCCTTCACAACTAATGAAAAACTGTTTTTT
CDR3: CASSSLTAFTTNEKLFF

D: NA
V: TRBV20-1
J: TRBJ2-1
size: once
DNA: TGCTGTGCCGGGAGCCCAAACAACAATGAGCAGTTCTTC
CDR3: CCAGSPNNNEQFF

D: TRBD2
V: TRBV11-2
J: TRBJ2-7
size: NA
DNA: TGTGCCAACTGCCCCACTAGCGGGGTTTACGAGCAGTACTTC
CDR3: CANCPTSGVYEQYF

D: NA
V: TRBV29-1
J: TRBJ2-1
size: NA
DNA: TGCAGCGTTGGAGGACTGAGGGGGGTTTATGGGCAGTTCTTC
CDR3: CSVGGLRGVYGQFF

D: NA
V: TRBV11-1
J: TRBJ2-2
size: NA
DNA: TGTGCCAGTAGCGCCTGGACACGGGTGAACCCCGGGGAGCTGTTTTTT
CDR3: CASSAWTRVNPGELFF

D: NA
V: TRBV6-1
J: TRBJ2-1
size: NA
DNA: TGTGCCAGTGGTGAAGGGGTGCGGATAAACGAACAGTTCTTC
CDR3: CASGEGVRINEQFF

D: NA
V: TRBV28
J: TRBJ1-5
size: once
DNA: TGTGCCAGCAGACACGGACAATGGGGTCAGCCCCAGCATTTT
CDR3: CASRHGQWGQPQHF

D: TRBD2
V: TRBV6-2/TRBV6-3
J: TRBJ2-2
size: NA
DNA: TGTGCCAGCACCCAACCTAGCGGGAGACTTATCGGGGAGCCGTTTTTT
CDR3: CASTQPSGRLIGEPFF

D: TRBD2
V: TRBV5-4
J: TRBJ2-3
size: NA
DNA: TGTGTCAGCTTGACTAGCGGGAGAGCGGATACGCAGTATTTT
CDR3: CVSLTSGRADTQYF

D: NA
V: TRBV20-1
J: TRBJ2-3
size: NA
DNA: TGCAGTGCTCCGAGAGGGAGTGGTACTGATACGCAGTATTTT
CDR3: CSAPRGSGTDTQYF

D: TRBD1
V: TRBV6-5
J: TRBJ1-2
size: NA
DNA: TGTGCCAGCAGTTCCACCGGACAGGGAGGGGACTATGACTACACCTTC
CDR3: CASSSTGQGGDYDYTF